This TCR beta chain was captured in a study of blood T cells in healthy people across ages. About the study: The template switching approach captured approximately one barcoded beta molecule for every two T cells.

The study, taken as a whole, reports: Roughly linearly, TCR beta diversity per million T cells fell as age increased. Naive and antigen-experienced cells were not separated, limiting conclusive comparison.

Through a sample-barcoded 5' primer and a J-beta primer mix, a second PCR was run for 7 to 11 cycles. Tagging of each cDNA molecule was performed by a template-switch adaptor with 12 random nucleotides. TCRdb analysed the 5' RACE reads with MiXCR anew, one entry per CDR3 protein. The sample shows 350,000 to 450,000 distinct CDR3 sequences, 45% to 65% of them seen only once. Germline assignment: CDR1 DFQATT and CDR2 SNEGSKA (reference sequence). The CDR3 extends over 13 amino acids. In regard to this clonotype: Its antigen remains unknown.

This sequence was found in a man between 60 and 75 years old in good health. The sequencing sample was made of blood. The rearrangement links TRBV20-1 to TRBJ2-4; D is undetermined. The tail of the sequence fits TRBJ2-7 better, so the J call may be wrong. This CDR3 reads CSASVAETYEQYF. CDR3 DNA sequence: TGCAGTGCTAGCGTGGCAGAAACCTACGAGCAGTACTTC.